The 15 T cell receptor beta chains given below trace back to one sample, sequenced in a study of cytomegalovirus exposure and HLA in healthy donors. Some clones are missing from TCRdb's copy, which holds only in-frame ones; the method was immunoSEQ multiplex PCR. The sample has approximately 220,000 clones; 85% to 95% are singletons. The sequenced material came from PBMCs. Receptors originate from a woman under 30 in good health and CMV-seronegative.

The CDR3 is CASSLRQGNQETQYF. CDR3 sequence (DNA): TGCGCCAGCAGCTTGAGACAGGGGAACCAAGAGACCCAGTACTTC. The chain carries TRBV5-1 and TRBJ2-5, with 8 bases aligning to TRBD1. V lost 1 base to trimming and J lost 0 bases; unmatched junction nucleotides: 2. The CDR3 extends over 15 amino acids. Germline loops: CDR1 SGHRS, CDR2 YFSETQ.

The sample holds one count of this clone. Other DNA sequences in this specimen translate into the identical CDR3. This chain joins TRBV6-1 and TRBJ2-7, with 15 positions matching TRBD2. The germline V gene has CDR1 MNHNS and CDR2 SASEGT. The CDR3 extends over 15 amino acids. Unmatched junction bases numbered 2, after V lost 5 bases and J lost 3 bases. The CDR3 bases are TGTGCCAGCAGTCTGGGACTAGCGGGAGGCTACGAGCAGTACTTC. Encoded protein: CASSLGLAGGYEQYF.

The count of this clone is one. An end of the junction does not agree with germline; a read error may underlie this. Other nucleotide sequences in the sample specify the same CDR3. V is TRBV7-3 and J is TRBJ2-7; 9 bases map to TRBD1. Germline V gene data show CDR1 as SGHTA and CDR2 as FQGTGA. The CDR3 extends over 14 amino acids. The CDR3 DNA reads TGTGCCAGCAGCCGGACAGGGGCCTCAGACGAGCAGTATTTC. Encoded protein: CASSRTGASDEQYF.

The gene calls are TRBV6-6 and TRBJ2-2; the D gene is possibly TRBD1 (5 bases). Trimming cost V 4 bases and J 7 bases, with 10 bases left between them. The germline gives CDR1 MNHNY, CDR2 SVGAGI (reference sequence). The CDR3 covers 13 residues. DNA of the CDR3: TGTGCCAGCAGTTCCAGGGTCGGCGGGGAGCTGTTTTTT. Residues: CASSSRVGGELFF.

The chain combines TRBV5-1 with TRBJ2-1, with 12 bases identical to TRBD2. With V trimmed by 0 bases and J by 1 base, 2 bases remained unmatched. This CDR3 spans 17 amino acids. Germline lookup yields CDR1 SGHRS and CDR2 YFSETQ. The CDR3 bases are TGCGCCAGCAGCTTGGTTCTAGCGGGAGGGTCCTACAATGAGCAGTTCTTC. It yields the protein CASSLVLAGGSYNEQFF.

This clone was counted once. This chain connects TRBV30 to TRBJ2-1; D might be TRBD2 (6 bases). The CDR3 length is 15 residues. CDR1 and CDR2 from the germline V gene are GTSNPN and SVGIG (reference sequence). Trimming shortened V by 3 bases and J by 3 bases, and 15 bases separated the two germline ends. CDR3 protein: CAWRTLGGGYNEQFF. The CDR3 nucleotides read TGTGCCTGGAGGACTCTCGGGGGAGGCTACAATGAGCAGTTCTTC.

This clone was seen just once. The chain uses TRBV11-3 and TRBJ2-7; possible D gene TRBD1, 6 bases. The ends were cut back, 5 bases at V and 3 bases at J, with 17 bases in the middle. There are 15 residues in the CDR3. CDR1 is SGHNT, CDR2 YENEEA, per germline. The CDR3 DNA is TGTGCCAGCAGCCTTAGACAGGACGCTTACTACGAGCAGTACTTC. The encoded protein is CASSLRQDAYYEQYF.

This clone was recorded once. This sequence joins TRBV11-2 and TRBJ1-2, with TRBD1 matching 9 bases. V shed 1 base and J 2 bases; nucleotides not matched to a gene: 2. The CDR3 is 15 amino acids. Germline loops: CDR1 SGHAT, CDR2 FQNNGV. The DNA for the CDR3 is TGTGCCAGCAGCTTAGGGGGGACAGGGAACTATGGCTACACCTTC. Its translation is CASSLGGTGNYGYTF.

The rearrangement joins TRBV25-1 to TRBJ2-4; D is possibly TRBD2 (6 bases). The CDR3 covers 13 residues. V was trimmed by 3 bases and J by 8 bases, leaving 11 bases between them. Per the germline V gene, CDR1 is MGHDK and CDR2 is SYGVNS. The CDR3 reads CASSEPGRDIQYF. CDR3 in DNA: TGTGCCAGCAGTGAGCCCGGGAGAGACATTCAGTACTTC. Full variable domain (remainder filled in from reference TRBV25-1 and TRBJ2-4): EADIYQTPRYLVIGTGKKITLECSQTMGHDKMYWYQQDPGMELHLIHYSYGVNSTEKGDLSSESTVSRIRTEHFPLTLESARPSHTSQYLCASSEPGRDIQYFGAGTRLSVL.

This clone was detected a few times. V and J are TRBV19 and TRBJ2-1, with D maybe TRBD2 (6 bases). The germline V gene has CDR1 LNHDA and CDR2 SQIVND (reference sequence). The V and J ends lost 4 bases and 5 bases respectively, with 12 bases between them. CDR3 size: 14 residues. DNA for the CDR3: TGTGCCAGTAGTAAGCTGACTAGTCACAATGAGCAGTTCTTC. It yields the protein CASSKLTSHNEQFF.

The chain employs TRBV5-1 and TRBJ2-3; D is uncertain. V was pared by 4 bases and J by 4 bases, with 13 bases between. The CDR3 covers 14 residues. Germline-derived CDR1 and CDR2 are SGHRS and YFSETQ. The CDR3 nucleotides read TGCGCCAGCAGCATGATAGGAGTCCCAGATACGCAGTATTTT. It yields the protein CASSMIGVPDTQYF. The full variable domain, its missing parts supplied by reference TRBV5-1 and TRBJ2-3, is KAGVTQTPRYLIKTRGQQVTLSCSPISGHRSVSWYQQTPGQGLQFLFEYFSETQRNKGNFPGRFSGRQFSNSRSEMNVSTLELGDSALYLCASSMIGVPDTQYFGPGTRLTVL.

J is TRBJ2-7 and V is TRBV28, with a tentative D call TRBD1 (5 bases). V was clipped by 7 bases and J by 4 bases, with 20 bases between them. The CDR3 contains 15 residues. Germline values: CDR1 MDHEN, CDR2 SYDVKM. CDR3 loop: CASNRRVGAQYEQYF. In DNA form, the CDR3 reads TGTGCCAGCAACCGAAGGGTAGGGGCTCAGTACGAGCAGTACTTC.

The CDR3 region has the DNA TGTGCTAGTGGTGCTGGAGGGACCGGGGAGCTGTTTTTT. Translated, it gives CASGAGGTGELFF. The V gene is TRBV12-5, the J gene TRBJ2-2; a possible D gene is TRBD2 (6 bases). CDR1 and CDR2 from the germline V gene are LGHNT and FRNRAP. Trimming took 5 bases from V and 5 from J, leaving 9 bases between them. This CDR3 has 13 amino acids.

V gene TRBV11-2 combines with J gene TRBJ1-1; D not certain. This CDR3 has 14 amino acids. Trimming left V 3 bases short and J 1 base short, with 9 bases between. Per germline, CDR1 SGHAT and CDR2 FQNNGV. Here the CDR3 reads CASSFNSGNTEAFF. CDR3 in DNA: TGTGCCAGCAGCTTTAACTCGGGGAACACTGAAGCTTTCTTT.

The genes are TRBV28 and TRBJ2-7; the D is unclear. The CDR3 length is 15 residues. Trimming took 1 base from V and 7 from J, leaving 17 bases between them. The V gene's germline CDR1 is MDHEN and CDR2 SYDVKM. The CDR3 loop is CASSLFSGSLEEQYF. CDR3 sequence (DNA): TGTGCCAGCAGTTTATTTAGTGGCAGCTTGGAGGAGCAGTACTTC.